The source of this T cell receptor beta chain is a study of blood T cell repertoires in COVID-19 (dated by TCRdb to 2020 to 2021). For the study in its entirety: The collaborator samples originated in the United States, Italy and Spain and spanned the acute and convalescent phases of COVID-19. The prospective study material was composed of cDNA or gDNA derived from T cells, B-cell-depleted T cells, or PBMCs. Deeply sampled blood TCRbeta repertoires from subjects exposed to, actively infected with, or recovered from COVID-19 were included in the dataset. The repertoires were made available in a free public database intended to serve as a resource for research on the immune response to SARS-CoV-2. The samples were drawn from two sources: the first 160 participants of the ongoing ImmuneRACE study, and some 1,300 subjects contributed by 6 global collaborators. A de-identified subject ID, COVID-19 status, age in years and sex were almost always included in the sample metadata. Where HLA class I and class II types were available, the types were taken from metadata supplied by the sample provider, not from assay-based typing. Broader findings and caveats from the paper: The amount of clinical and demographic metadata varied by source and participant and was provided uncurated.

The germline V gene encodes CDR1 MNHEY and CDR2 SVGEGT. The CDR3 contains 14 residues, cysteine and phenylalanine counted. Only the CDR3 portion is preserved as DNA: 42 bases, with reading frame beginning at the first base. The V and J ends are trimmed by 2 bases and 4 bases, leaving 11 bases between them. Whole blood was collected in K2EDTA tubes by collaborating institutions according to the institutions' own protocols. For TCRbeta analysis, collaborators shipped samples in one of three forms: frozen whole blood, isolated PBMCs, or DNA extracted from either of those sample types. A remark on this clone: It has no known antigen specificity. No base quality information exists; no much larger clone differs at one position.

TCRbeta CDR3 regions were amplified from genomic DNA using the immunoSEQ Assay, a bias-controlled multiplex PCR. The authors' pipeline ran thus. The number of nucleated cells in each sample was estimated by amplification of reference gene primers within the assay. To quantify the absolute abundance of each unique TCRbeta CDR3 rearrangement, sequence reads were collapsed and filtered. For each sample, productive Simpson clonality was calculated as the square root of Simpson's diversity index over productive rearrangements. TCRdb took over this immuneACCESS table, retaining in-frame rearrangements with V and J assigned. Such tables are incomplete; in checked studies, under half of the missing clones stem from an unresolved V gene, and the remainder is unexplained. D and trimming were read from the DNA, whereas the V and J calls and clone size are those reported in that table. Counted in this sample were 270,000 or so clones; 80% to 85% of them appeared once. The leading ten clones occupy under 3% of the sample.

The sequence is built from TRBV6-2 or TRBV6-3 and TRBJ1-2; the best D guess is TRBD1, with 5 bases matching. Sequences were obtained from peripheral blood. The receptor's source is an older woman with active or convalescent COVID-19. The DNA sequence follows: TGTGCCAGCAGTTACCCCCCGGGGGTCTATGGCTACACCTTC. Translation gives CASSYPPGVYGYTF.